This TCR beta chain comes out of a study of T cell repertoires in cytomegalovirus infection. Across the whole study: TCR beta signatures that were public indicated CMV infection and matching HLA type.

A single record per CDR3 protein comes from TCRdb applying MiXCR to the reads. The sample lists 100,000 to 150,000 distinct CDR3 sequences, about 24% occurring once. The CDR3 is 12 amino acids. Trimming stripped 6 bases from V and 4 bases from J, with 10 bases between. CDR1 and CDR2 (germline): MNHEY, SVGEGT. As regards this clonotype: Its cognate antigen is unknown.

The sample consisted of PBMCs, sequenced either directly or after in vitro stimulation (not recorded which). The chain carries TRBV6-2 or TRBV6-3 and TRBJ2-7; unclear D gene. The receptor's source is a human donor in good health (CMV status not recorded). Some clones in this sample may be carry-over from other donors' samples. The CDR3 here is CASSRPGYEQYV. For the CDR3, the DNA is TGTGCCAGCAGCCGACCAGGTTACGAGCAGTACGTC.